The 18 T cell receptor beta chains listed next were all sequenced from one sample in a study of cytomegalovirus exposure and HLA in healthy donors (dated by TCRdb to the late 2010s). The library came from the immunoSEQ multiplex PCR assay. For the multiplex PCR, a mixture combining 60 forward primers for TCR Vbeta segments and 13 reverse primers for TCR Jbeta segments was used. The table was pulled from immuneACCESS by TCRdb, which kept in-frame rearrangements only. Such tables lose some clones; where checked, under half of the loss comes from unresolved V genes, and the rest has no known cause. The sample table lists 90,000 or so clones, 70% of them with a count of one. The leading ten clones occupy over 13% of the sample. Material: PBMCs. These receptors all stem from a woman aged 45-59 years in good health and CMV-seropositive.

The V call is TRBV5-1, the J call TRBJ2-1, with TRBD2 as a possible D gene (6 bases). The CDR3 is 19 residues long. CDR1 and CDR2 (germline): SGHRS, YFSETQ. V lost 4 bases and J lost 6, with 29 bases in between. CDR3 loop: CASSTIPQVEGDASNEQFF. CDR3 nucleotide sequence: TGCGCCAGCAGCACTATTCCCCAGGTGGAGGGAGATGCCTCCAATGAGCAGTTCTTC. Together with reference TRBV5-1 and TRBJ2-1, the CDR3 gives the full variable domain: KAGVTQTPRYLIKTRGQQVTLSCSPISGHRSVSWYQQTPGQGLQFLFEYFSETQRNKGNFPGRFSGRQFSNSRSEMNVSTLELGDSALYLCASSTIPQVEGDASNEQFFGPGTRLTVL.

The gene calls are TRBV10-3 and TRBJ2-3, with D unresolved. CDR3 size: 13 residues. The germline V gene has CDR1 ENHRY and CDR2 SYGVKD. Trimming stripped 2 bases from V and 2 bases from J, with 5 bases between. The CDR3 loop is CAISEGFTDTQYF. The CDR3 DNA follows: TGTGCCATCAGTGAGGGCTTCACAGATACGCAGTATTTT.

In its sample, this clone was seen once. For the CDR3, the DNA is TGTGCCAGCAGTTTACTCCCGCCGGTCGTTAATACGCAGTATTTT. It yields the protein CASSLLPPVVNTQYF. This rearrangement joins TRBV27 to TRBJ2-3; D is unclear. The germline V and J ends were trimmed by 2 bases and 7 bases, with 16 bases remaining between them. The CDR3 covers 15 residues. The germline V gene encodes CDR1 MNHEY and CDR2 SMNVEV (reference sequence).

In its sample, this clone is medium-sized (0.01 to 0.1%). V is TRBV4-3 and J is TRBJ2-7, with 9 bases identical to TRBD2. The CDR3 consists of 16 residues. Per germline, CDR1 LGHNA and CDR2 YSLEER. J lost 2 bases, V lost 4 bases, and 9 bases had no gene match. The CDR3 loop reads CASSLVLLAGTYEQYF. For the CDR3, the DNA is TGCGCCAGCAGCCTTGTCTTGCTAGCGGGAACCTACGAGCAGTACTTC.

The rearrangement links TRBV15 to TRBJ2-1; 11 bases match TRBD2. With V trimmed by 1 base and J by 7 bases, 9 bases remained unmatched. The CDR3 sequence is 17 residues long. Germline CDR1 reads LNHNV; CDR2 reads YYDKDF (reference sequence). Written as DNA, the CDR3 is TGTGCCACCAGCAGAGGTCTAGCGGGAGGTGGGTTGAATGAGCAGTTCTTC. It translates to CATSRGLAGGGLNEQFF. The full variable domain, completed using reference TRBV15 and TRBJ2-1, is DAMVIQNPRYQVTQFGKPVTLSCSQTLNHNVMYWYQQKSSQAPKLLFHYYDKDFNNEADTPDNFQSRRPNTSFCFLDIRSPGLGDTAMYLCATSRGLAGGGLNEQFFGPGTRLTVL.

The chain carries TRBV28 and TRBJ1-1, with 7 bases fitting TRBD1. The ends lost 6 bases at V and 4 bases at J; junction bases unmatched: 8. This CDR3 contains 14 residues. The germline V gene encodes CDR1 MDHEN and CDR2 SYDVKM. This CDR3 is CASSTTGLGTEAFF. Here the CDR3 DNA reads TGTGCCAGCAGCACGACAGGGTTGGGCACTGAAGCTTTCTTT.

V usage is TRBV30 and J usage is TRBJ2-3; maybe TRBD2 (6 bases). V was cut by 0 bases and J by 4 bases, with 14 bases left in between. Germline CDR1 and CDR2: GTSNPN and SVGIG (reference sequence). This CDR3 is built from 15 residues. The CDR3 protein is CAWSVLGGSADTQYF. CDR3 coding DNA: TGTGCCTGGAGTGTACTAGGAGGGTCCGCAGATACGCAGTATTTT. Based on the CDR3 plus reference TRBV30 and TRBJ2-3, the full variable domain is SQTIHQWPATLVQPVGSPLSLECTVEGTSNPNLYWYRQAAGRGLQLLFYSVGIGQISSEVPQNLSASRPQDRQFILSSKKLLLSDSGFYLCAWSVLGGSADTQYFGPGTRLTVL.

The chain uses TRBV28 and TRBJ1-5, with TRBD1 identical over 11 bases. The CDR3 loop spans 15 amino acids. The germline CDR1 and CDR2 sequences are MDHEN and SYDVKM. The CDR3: CSAGTGGNGNQPQHF. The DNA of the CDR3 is TGTTCCGCAGGGACAGGGGGAAACGGCAATCAGCCCCAGCATTTT.

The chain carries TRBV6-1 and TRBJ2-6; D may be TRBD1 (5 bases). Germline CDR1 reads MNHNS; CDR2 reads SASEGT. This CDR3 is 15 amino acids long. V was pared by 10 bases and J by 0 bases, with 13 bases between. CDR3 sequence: CATTQDPSGANVLTF. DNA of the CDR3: TGTGCCACGACACAGGATCCCTCTGGGGCCAACGTCCTGACTTTC.

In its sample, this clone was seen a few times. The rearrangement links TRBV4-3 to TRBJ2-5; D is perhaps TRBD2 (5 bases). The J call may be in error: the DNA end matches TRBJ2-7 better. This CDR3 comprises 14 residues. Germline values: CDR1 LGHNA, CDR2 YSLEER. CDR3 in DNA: TGCGCCAGCACCCCGGAGAGGGCCTCCTACGAGCAGTACTTC. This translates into CASTPERASYEQYF.

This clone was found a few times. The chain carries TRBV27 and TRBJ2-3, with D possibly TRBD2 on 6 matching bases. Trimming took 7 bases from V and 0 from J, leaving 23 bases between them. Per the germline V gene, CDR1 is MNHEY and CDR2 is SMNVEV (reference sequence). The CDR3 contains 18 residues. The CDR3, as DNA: TGTGCCAGCACCGGGCCGTCGGGAGCTCGCCGGAGCACAGATACGCAGTATTTT. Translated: CASTGPSGARRSTDTQYF.

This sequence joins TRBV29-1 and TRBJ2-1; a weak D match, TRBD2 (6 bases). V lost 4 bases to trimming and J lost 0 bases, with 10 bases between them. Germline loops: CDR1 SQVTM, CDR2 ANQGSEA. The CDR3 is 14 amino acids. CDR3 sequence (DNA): TGCAGCGTTGCTAGCGCGAGCTCCTACAATGAGCAGTTCTTC. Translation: CSVASASSYNEQFF.

CDR3: CASSPGLAEYNEQFF. Here the CDR3 DNA reads TGTGCCAGCAGCCCCGGACTAGCGGAGTACAATGAGCAGTTCTTC. V is TRBV11-2 and J is TRBJ2-1; 10 nucleotides align to TRBD2. The CDR3 spans 15 residues. Germline V gene data show CDR1 as SGHAT and CDR2 as FQNNGV. Germline trimming cut 5 bases from V and 4 bases from J; bases unmatched to any gene: 5.

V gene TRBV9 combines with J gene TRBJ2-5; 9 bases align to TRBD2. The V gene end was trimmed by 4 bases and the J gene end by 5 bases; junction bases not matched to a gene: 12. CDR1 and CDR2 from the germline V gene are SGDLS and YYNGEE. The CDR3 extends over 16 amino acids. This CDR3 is CASSLSVAGEWETQYF. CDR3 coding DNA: TGTGCCAGCAGCCTTTCAGTAGCGGGAGAGTGGGAGACCCAGTACTTC.

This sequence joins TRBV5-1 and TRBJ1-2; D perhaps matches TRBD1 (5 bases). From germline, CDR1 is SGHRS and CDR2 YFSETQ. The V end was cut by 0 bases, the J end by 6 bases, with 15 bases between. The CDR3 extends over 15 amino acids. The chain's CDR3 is CASSLAGTGGNGYTF. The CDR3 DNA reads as TGCGCCAGCAGCTTGGCCGGGACCGGAGGGAATGGCTACACCTTC.

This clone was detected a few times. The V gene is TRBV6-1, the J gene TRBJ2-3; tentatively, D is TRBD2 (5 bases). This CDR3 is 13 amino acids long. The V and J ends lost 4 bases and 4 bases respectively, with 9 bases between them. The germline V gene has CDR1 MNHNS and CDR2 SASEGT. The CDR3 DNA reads TGTGCCAGCAGTGGAGGGTGGCCAGATACGCAGTATTTT. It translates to CASSGGWPDTQYF.

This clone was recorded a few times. This chain's CDR3 is CASSLGGGQLETQYF. CDR3 bases: TGTGCCAGCAGTCTAGGGGGAGGGCAGTTAGAGACCCAGTACTTC. The chain couples TRBV27 to TRBJ2-5; a weak D match, TRBD2 (7 bases). Between the trimmed V and J ends, which lost 5 bases and 4 bases, there was a span of 17 bases. The germline gives CDR1 MNHEY, CDR2 SMNVEV (reference sequence). CDR3 length: 15 residues.

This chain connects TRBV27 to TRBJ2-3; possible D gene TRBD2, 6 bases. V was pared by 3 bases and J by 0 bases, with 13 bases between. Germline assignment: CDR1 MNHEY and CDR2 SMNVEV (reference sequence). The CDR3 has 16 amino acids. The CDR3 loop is CASSFWGVTSTDTQYF. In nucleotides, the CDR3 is TGTGCCAGCAGTTTTTGGGGGGTCACTAGCACAGATACGCAGTATTTT.